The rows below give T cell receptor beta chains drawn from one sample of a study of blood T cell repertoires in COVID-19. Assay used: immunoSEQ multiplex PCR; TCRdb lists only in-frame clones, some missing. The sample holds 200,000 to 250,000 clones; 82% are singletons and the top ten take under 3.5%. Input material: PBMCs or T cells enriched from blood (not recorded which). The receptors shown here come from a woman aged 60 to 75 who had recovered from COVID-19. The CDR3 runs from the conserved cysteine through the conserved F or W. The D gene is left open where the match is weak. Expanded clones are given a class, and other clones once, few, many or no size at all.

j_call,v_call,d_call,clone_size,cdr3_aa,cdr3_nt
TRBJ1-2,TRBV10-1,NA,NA,CASSESGGPYGYTF,TGCGCCAGCAGTGAGTCAGGAGGGCCCTATGGCTACACCTTC
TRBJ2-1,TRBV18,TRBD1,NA,CASSPQHDRGYEQFF,TGTGCCAGCTCACCACAACACGACAGGGGATATGAGCAGTTCTTC
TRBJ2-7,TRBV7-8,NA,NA,CASSLDDSPPYEQYF,TGTGCCAGCAGCTTAGATGACAGTCCCCCCTACGAGCAGTACTTC
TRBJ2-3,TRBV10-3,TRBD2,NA,CAISDPGLAGSTDTQYF,TGTGCCATCAGTGACCCTGGACTAGCGGGGAGCACAGATACGCAGTATTTT
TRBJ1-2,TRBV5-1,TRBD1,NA,CASSLEGQQYGYTF,TGCGCCAGCAGCTTGGAGGGACAGCAATATGGCTACACCTTC
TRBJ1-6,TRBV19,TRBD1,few,CASAQGARFRNSPLHF,TGTGCCAGTGCGCAGGGGGCGAGGTTTAGAAATTCACCCCTCCACTTT
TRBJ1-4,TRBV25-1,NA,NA,CASSAQETLEKLFF,TGTGCCAGCAGTGCACAGGAGACTCTTGAAAAACTGTTTTTT
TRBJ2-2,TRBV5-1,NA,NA,CASKLGTGNTGELFF,TGCGCCAGCAAGCTTGGCACGGGGAACACCGGGGAGCTGTTTTTT
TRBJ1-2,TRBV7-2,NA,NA,CASSFQRDYGYTF,TGTGCCAGCAGCTTTCAGAGGGACTATGGCTACACCTTC
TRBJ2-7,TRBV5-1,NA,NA,CASSPIRETYEQYF,TGCGCCAGCAGCCCAATCAGGGAAACCTACGAGCAGTACTTC
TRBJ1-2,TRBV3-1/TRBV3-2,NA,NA,CASSQGTSFYGYTF,TGTGCCAGCAGCCAAGGGACAAGCTTTTATGGCTACACCTTC
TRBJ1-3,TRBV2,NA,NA,CASSEVRSGNTIYF,TGTGCCAGCAGTGAAGTCCGGTCTGGAAACACCATATATTTT
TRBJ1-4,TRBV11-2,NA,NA,CASSEQPGHNEKLFF,TGTGCCAGCAGCGAGCAGCCAGGCCATAATGAAAAACTGTTTTTT
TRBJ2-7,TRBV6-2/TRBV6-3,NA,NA,CASSFTGGSYEQYF,TGTGCCAGCAGTTTTACCGGGGGCTCCTACGAGCAGTACTTC
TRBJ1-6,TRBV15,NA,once,CATSRDPLNSPLHF,TGTGCCACCAGCAGAGATCCCCTTAATTCACCCCTCCACTTT
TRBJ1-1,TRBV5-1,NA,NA,CASSSGSSRPGTEAFF,TGCGCCAGCAGCTCTGGGTCGAGCCGGCCGGGGACTGAAGCTTTCTTT
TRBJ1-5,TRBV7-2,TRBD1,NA,CASSPGTGGSSQPQHF,TGTGCCAGCAGCCCCGGGACAGGGGGCTCTAGTCAGCCCCAGCATTTT
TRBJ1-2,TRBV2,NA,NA,CASTIEGGGYGYTF,TGTGCCAGCACAATTGAGGGAGGAGGCTATGGCTACACCTTC
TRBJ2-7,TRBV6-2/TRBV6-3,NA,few,CASRQHYEQYF,TGTGCCAGCCGCCAGCATTACGAGCAGTACTTC
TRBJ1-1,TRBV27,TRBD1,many,CASSFLPGQRNTEAFF,TGTGCCAGCAGTTTCCTACCGGGACAGAGGAACACTGAAGCTTTCTTT
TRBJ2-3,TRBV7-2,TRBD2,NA,CASSPRLAGGPGDTQYF,TGTGCCAGCAGCCCGAGACTAGCGGGGGGCCCTGGGGATACGCAGTATTTT
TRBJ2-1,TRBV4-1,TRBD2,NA,CASSPGGLAGNNEQFF,TGCGCCAGCAGCCCCGGAGGACTAGCGGGCAACAATGAGCAGTTCTTC
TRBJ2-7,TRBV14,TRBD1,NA,CASSHTGARAYEQYF,TGTGCCAGCAGCCATACAGGGGCCCGAGCCTACGAGCAGTACTTC
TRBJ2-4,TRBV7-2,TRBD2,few,CASSLSRTSGGAKNIQYF,TGTGCCAGCAGCTTAAGCCGCACTAGCGGGGGGGCCAAAAACATTCAGTACTTC
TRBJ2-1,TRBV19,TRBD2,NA,CASSIVVGGSYNEQFF,TGTGCCAGTAGTATTGTAGTTGGCGGGAGCTACAATGAGCAGTTCTTC
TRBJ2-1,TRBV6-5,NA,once,CASSYGDSNNEQFF,TGTGCCAGCAGTTACGGGGACTCCAACAATGAGCAGTTCTTC
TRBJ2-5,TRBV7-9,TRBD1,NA,CASSRGQGEETQYF,TGTGCCAGCAGCCGAGGACAGGGGGAAGAGACCCAGTACTTC
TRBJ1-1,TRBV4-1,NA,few,CASSQDPARVNTEAFF,TGCGCCAGCAGCCAAGATCCGGCGAGGGTGAACACTGAAGCTTTCTTT
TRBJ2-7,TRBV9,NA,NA,CASSVDGQGFGEQYF,TGTGCCAGCAGCGTAGATGGTCAGGGGTTCGGCGAGCAGTACTTC
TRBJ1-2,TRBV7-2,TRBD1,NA,CASSLDRANLGYTF,TGTGCCAGCAGCTTGGACAGGGCGAATTTAGGCTACACCTTC
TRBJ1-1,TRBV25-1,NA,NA,CASSPRRNTEAFF,TGTGCCAGCAGCCCAAGGAGGAACACTGAAGCTTTCTTT
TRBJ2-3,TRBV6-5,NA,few,CASSYRHPGTDTQYF,TGTGCCAGCAGTTACCGTCACCCGGGCACAGATACGCAGTATTTT
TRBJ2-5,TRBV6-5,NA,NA,CASSYSLRVQQETQYF,TGTGCCAGCAGTTACTCCTTGCGGGTTCAGCAAGAGACCCAGTACTTC
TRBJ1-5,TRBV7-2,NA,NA,CASSLVSGGNQPQHF,TGTGCCAGCAGCTTAGTTTCAGGGGGCAATCAGCCCCAGCATTTT
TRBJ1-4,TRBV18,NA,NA,CASSQLQATGEKLFF,TGTGCCAGCTCACAGCTACAGGCCACGGGCGAAAAACTGTTTTTT
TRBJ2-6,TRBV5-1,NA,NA,CASRQGSGANVLTF,TGCGCCAGCAGGCAGGGGTCTGGGGCCAACGTCCTGACTTTC
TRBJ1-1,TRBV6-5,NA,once,CASSRSGGTEAFF,TGTGCCAGCTCTCGCTCAGGAGGCACTGAAGCTTTCTTT
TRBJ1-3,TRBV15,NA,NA,CATSRVERSSGNTIYF,TGTGCCACCAGCAGAGTGGAGAGAAGCTCTGGAAACACCATATATTTT
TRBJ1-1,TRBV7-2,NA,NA,CASSLVTGSNTEAFF,TGTGCCAGCAGCTTGGTAACCGGGTCGAACACTGAAGCTTTCTTT
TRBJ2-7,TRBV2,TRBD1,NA,CASSDQGARPYEQYF,TGTGCCAGCAGTGATCAGGGGGCGCGGCCCTACGAGCAGTACTTC
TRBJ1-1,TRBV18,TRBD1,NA,CASSPHDRVDTEAFF,TGTGCCAGCTCACCACATGACAGGGTGGACACTGAAGCTTTCTTT
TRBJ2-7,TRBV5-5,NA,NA,CASSLSLAHYEQYF,TGTGCCAGCAGCTTGTCACTAGCCCACTACGAGCAGTACTTC
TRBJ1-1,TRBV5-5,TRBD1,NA,CASSFYRGVEAFF,TGTGCCAGCAGCTTTTACAGGGGAGTGGAAGCTTTCTTT
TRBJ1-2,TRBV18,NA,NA,CASSPSPGKGYGYTF,TGTGCCAGCTCACCAAGCCCAGGGAAGGGGTATGGCTACACCTTC
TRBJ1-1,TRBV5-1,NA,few,CASSLTLAEGSTEAFF,TGCGCCAGCAGCTTGACCCTAGCCGAAGGAAGCACTGAAGCTTTCTTT
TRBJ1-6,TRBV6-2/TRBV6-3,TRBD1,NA,CASSRQGEHRDSPLHF,TGTGCCAGCAGCCGACAGGGGGAGCATCGGGATTCACCCCTCCACTTT
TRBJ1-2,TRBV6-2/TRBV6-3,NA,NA,CASSSRQILVGYTF,TGTGCCAGCAGTAGTCGACAGATCCTCGTAGGCTACACCTTC
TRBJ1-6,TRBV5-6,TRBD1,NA,CASRPGTGYSPLHF,TGTGCCAGCAGACCCGGGACAGGGTATTCACCCCTCCACTTT